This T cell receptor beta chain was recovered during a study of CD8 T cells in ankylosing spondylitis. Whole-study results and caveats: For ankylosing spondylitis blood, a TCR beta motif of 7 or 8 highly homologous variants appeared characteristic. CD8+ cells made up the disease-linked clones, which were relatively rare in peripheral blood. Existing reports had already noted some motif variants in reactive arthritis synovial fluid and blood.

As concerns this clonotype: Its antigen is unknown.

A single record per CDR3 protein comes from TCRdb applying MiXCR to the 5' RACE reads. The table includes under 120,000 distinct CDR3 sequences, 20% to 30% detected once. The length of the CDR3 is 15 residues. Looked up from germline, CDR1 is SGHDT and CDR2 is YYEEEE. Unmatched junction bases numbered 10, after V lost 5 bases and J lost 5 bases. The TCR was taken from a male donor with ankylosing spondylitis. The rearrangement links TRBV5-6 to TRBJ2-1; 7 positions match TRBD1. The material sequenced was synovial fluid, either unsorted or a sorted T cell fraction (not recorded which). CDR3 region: CASRSRQGRHNEQFF. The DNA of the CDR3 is TGTGCCAGCAGATCGAGACAGGGTCGGCACAATGAGCAGTTCTTC.